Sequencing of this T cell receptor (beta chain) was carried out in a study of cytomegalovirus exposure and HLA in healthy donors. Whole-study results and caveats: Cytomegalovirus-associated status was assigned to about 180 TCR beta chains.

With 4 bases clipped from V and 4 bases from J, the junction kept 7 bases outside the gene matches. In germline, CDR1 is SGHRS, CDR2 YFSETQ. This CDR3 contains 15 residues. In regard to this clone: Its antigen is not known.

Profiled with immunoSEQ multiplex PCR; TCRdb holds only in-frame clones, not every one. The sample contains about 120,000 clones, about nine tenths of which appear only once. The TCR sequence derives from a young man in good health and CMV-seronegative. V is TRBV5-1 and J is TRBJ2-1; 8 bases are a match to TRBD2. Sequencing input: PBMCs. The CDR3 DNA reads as TGCGCCAGCAGCCCCAGCGGGAGAGGGTACAATGAGCAGTTCTTC. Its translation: CASSPSGRGYNEQFF.